This TCR beta chain was recorded in a study of blood T cell repertoires in COVID-19. Study-level background: Samples taken during acute and convalescent COVID-19 were collected in the United States, Italy and Spain. The cDNA or gDNA used as material had been derived from T cells, B-cell-depleted T cells, or PBMCs.

In the original processing: Estimated nucleated cell counts came from reference gene primer amplification. Produced via immunoSEQ multiplex PCR; TCRdb's table is partial and in-frame only. V and J calls and clone size come straight from that table; D and trimming were deduced from the DNA. The profile shows roughly 15,000 clones, roughly 91% of them singletons. The CDR3 has 16 residues. The germline gives CDR1 SGDLS, CDR2 YYNGEE. With 4 bases removed from V and 4 bases from J, the gap between germline ends came to 20 bases. The chain joins TRBV9 to TRBJ1-1; D is undetermined. Sequencing used peripheral blood. The source of this sequence is a woman over 75 with COVID-19, enrolled during active disease. CDR3 in DNA: TGTGCCAGCAGCCAGCAGCTGGAGTCGGGTGGCACTGAAGCTTTCTTT. It encodes CASSQQLESGGTEAFF.